The 17 T cell receptor beta chains in this list originate from one sample, sequenced in a study of blood T cell repertoires in COVID-19. Clones were sequenced by immunoSEQ multiplex PCR, and TCRdb holds only the in-frame ones, with some missing. The sample carries some 350,000 clones, 85% to 90% recorded once. The sequenced material came from peripheral blood. These receptors came from a man aged 18 to 35 with active or convalescent COVID-19.

This chain connects TRBV6-5 to TRBJ2-1, with D hard to call. The CDR3 consists of 13 residues. The V gene's germline CDR1 is MNHEY and CDR2 SVGAGI. The V end was cut by 6 bases, the J end by 0 bases, with 6 bases between. The CDR3 DNA follows: TGTGCCAGCAGGCTTAGCTCCTACAATGAGCAGTTCTTC. Translation gives CASRLSSYNEQFF.

This chain connects TRBV7-2 to TRBJ2-5, with D hard to call. This CDR3 region has 13 residues. The germline V gene encodes CDR1 SGHTA and CDR2 FQGNSA. V dropped 2 bases and J dropped 1 base, with 5 bases sitting between them. CDR3 amino acids: CASSLFGQETQYF. The DNA for the CDR3 is TGTGCCAGCAGCTTATTCGGCCAAGAGACCCAGTACTTC.

Note on this clone: This specimen includes other DNA sequences encoding the same CDR3. The J gene is TRBJ1-1, the V gene TRBV11-3; D not resolved. Trimming cost V 1 base and J 1 base, with 4 bases left between them. CDR1 is SGHNT and CDR2 is YENEEA in the germline V gene. The CDR3 length is 13 residues. Here the CDR3 reads CASSLGGNTEAFF. As DNA, the CDR3 is TGTGCCAGCAGCTTAGGAGGGAACACTGAAGCTTTCTTT.

This chain joins TRBV14 and TRBJ2-5, with TRBD2 identical over 13 bases. Germline V gene lookup returns CDR1 SGHDN and CDR2 FVKESK. The V segment lost 6 bases and the J segment 5 bases; nucleotides outside the gene matches: 3. This CDR3 is built from 14 residues. Here the CDR3 reads CASRLAGGPETQYF. In DNA, the CDR3 is TGTGCCAGCAGACTAGCGGGAGGGCCGGAGACCCAGTACTTC.

This chain connects TRBV2 to TRBJ2-5; TRBD2 aligns across 11 bases. The trim removed 4 bases at V and 2 bases at J, leaving 0 bases unmatched. The CDR3 sequence is 14 residues long. CDR1 is SNHLY and CDR2 is FYNNEI in the germline V gene. The CDR3 here is CASSGLAGQETQYF. The CDR3 DNA sequence: TGTGCCAGCAGTGGACTAGCGGGACAAGAGACCCAGTACTTC. Variable domain in full (rest from reference TRBV2 and TRBJ2-5): EPEVTQTPSHQVTQMGQEVILRCVPISNHLYFYWYRQILGQKVEFLVSFYNNEISEKSEIFDDQFSVERPDGSNFTLKIRSTKLEDSAMYFCASSGLAGQETQYFGPGTRLLVL.

The chain has TRBV6-6 and TRBJ2-7; D possibly corresponds to TRBD2 (7 bases). V was clipped by 6 bases and J by 5 bases, with 20 bases between them. Germline V gene lookup returns CDR1 MNHNY and CDR2 SVGAGI (reference sequence). CDR3 length: 15 residues. This chain's CDR3 is CASRPASGRGDEQYF. The CDR3 nucleotides read TGTGCCAGCAGACCCGCGTCTGGGAGGGGGGACGAGCAGTACTTC.

The chain couples TRBV19 to TRBJ1-5; TRBD1 is a possible D gene (6 bases). CDR1 and CDR2 (germline): LNHDA, SQIVND (reference sequence). The germline V and J ends were trimmed by 4 bases and 9 bases, with 16 bases remaining between them. The CDR3 runs to 14 residues. CDR3 in amino acids: CASSTHRDTGPQHF. DNA for the CDR3: TGTGCCAGTAGTACCCACCGGGACACCGGGCCCCAGCATTTT.

J is TRBJ2-2 and V is TRBV27; 8 nucleotides line up with TRBD2. After removal of 5 bases from V and 1 base from J, the junction contained 15 bases not matched to a gene. This CDR3 is 19 amino acids long. From germline, CDR1 is MNHEY and CDR2 SMNVEV (reference sequence). The CDR3 nucleotides are TGTGCCAGCAGTCAAAGGACTCGGGTGAGCGGGAGGAACACCGGGGAGCTGTTTTTT. Encoded protein: CASSQRTRVSGRNTGELFF.

The chain recombines TRBV5-1 with TRBJ2-7, with 7 bases aligning to TRBD1. Trimming took 5 bases from V and 4 from J; bases not matched to a gene: 6. The CDR3 contains 13 residues. Germline V gives CDR1 SGHRS, CDR2 YFSETQ. This chain's CDR3 is CASREQGTYEQYF. As DNA, the CDR3 is TGCGCCAGCAGGGAACAGGGGACGTACGAGCAGTACTTC.

The chain carries TRBV18 and TRBJ2-2, with 7 nucleotides matching TRBD1. The CDR3 extends over 16 amino acids. Looked up from germline, CDR1 is KGHSH and CDR2 is LQKENI. J lost 1 base, V lost 3 bases, and 5 bases had no gene match. CDR3 DNA: TGTGCCAGCTCACCCGTATCAGGGGGGAACACCGGGGAGCTGTTTTTT. This codes for CASSPVSGGNTGELFF.

V gene TRBV7-9 combines with J gene TRBJ2-5; 7 bases match TRBD1. The V gene end was trimmed by 2 bases and the J gene end by 6 bases; junction bases not matched to a gene: 12. Per the germline V gene, CDR1 is SEHNR and CDR2 is FQNEAQ (reference sequence). The CDR3 runs 16 residues. This CDR3 reads CASSLRSYTGQKTQYF. The CDR3 nucleotides read TGTGCCAGCAGCTTAAGAAGCTATACGGGACAGAAGACCCAGTACTTC.

This sequence joins TRBV28 and TRBJ1-5; a possible D gene is TRBD1 (6 bases). CDR3 length equals 11 residues. Trimming removed 6 bases at V and 7 bases at J, with 7 bases between. Germline values: CDR1 MDHEN, CDR2 SYDVKM. The CDR3 DNA reads as TGTGCCAGCAGCCAGGGGCAGCCCCAGCATTTT. Its translation: CASSQGQPQHF.

The V and J genes are TRBV27 and TRBJ2-3; the match to TRBD2 covers 13 bases. This CDR3 comprises 17 residues. The junction had 8 bases not matched to a gene; V was cut back by 6 bases and J by 2 bases. The germline V gene has CDR1 MNHEY and CDR2 SMNVEV (reference sequence). CDR3 coding DNA: TGTGCCAGCAGGATAACTAGCGGGAGGGTGGTCACAGATACGCAGTATTTT. Translating it yields CASRITSGRVVTDTQYF.

CDR3 sequence reads: CASSGANRHADTQYF. The DNA for the CDR3 is TGTGCCAGCAGCGGGGCAAACCGGCACGCAGATACGCAGTATTTT. The chain combines TRBV7-2 with TRBJ2-3, with a possible D match to TRBD1 (5 bases). V was shortened by 5 bases and J by 4 bases, with 16 bases between the two germline ends. The germline V gene encodes CDR1 SGHTA and CDR2 FQGNSA. This CDR3 is built from 15 residues.

About this clone itself: Additional DNA sequences in this sample encode the identical CDR3. The chain joins TRBV20-1 to TRBJ2-5; D gene ambiguous. This CDR3 comprises 11 residues. Germline V CDR1 and CDR2: DFQATT, SNEGSKA (reference sequence). With 1 base removed from V and 5 bases from J, the gap between germline ends came to 5 bases. The CDR3 loop reads CSARASETQYF. For the CDR3, the DNA is TGCAGTGCTAGAGCTTCGGAGACCCAGTACTTC.

J is TRBJ2-1 and V is TRBV6-4; a weak D match, TRBD1 (6 bases). Trimming stripped 2 bases from V and 6 bases from J, with 17 bases between. Germline CDR1 is MRHNA and CDR2 is SNTAGT. This CDR3 region has 16 residues. The CDR3 DNA reads TGTGCCAGCAGTGACAGAAGGGGGTCGTCGGTCAATGAGCAGTTCTTC. Residues: CASSDRRGSSVNEQFF.

This chain joins TRBV5-1 and TRBJ1-1, with D perhaps matching TRBD1 (5 bases). This CDR3 is 15 amino acids long. Germline CDR1 SGHRS, CDR2 YFSETQ. Trimming removed 4 bases at V and 1 base at J, with 14 bases between. The CDR3 region is CASSPSYGGNTEAFF. CDR3 bases: TGCGCCAGCAGCCCGTCTTACGGGGGGAACACTGAAGCTTTCTTT. The whole variable domain, remainder taken from reference TRBV5-1 and TRBJ1-1, is KAGVTQTPRYLIKTRGQQVTLSCSPISGHRSVSWYQQTPGQGLQFLFEYFSETQRNKGNFPGRFSGRQFSNSRSEMNVSTLELGDSALYLCASSPSYGGNTEAFFGQGTRLTVV.